This T cell receptor beta chain was identified during a study of blood T cell repertoires in COVID-19. The overall study: Samples of COVID-19 (acute and convalescent) were obtained from the United States, Italy and Spain. T cells, B-cell-depleted T cells, or PBMCs provided the cDNA or gDNA that served as material.

Enrollment of patients from Seattle took place during active infection, with longitudinal follow-up. The table came from immunoSEQ multiplex PCR; TCRdb's copy has only in-frame clones and leaves some out. The data contain approximately 150,000 clones, 84% of them singletons. There are 17 residues in the CDR3. Germline CDR1 LNHDA, CDR2 SQIVND (reference sequence). Trimming removed 2 bases from V and 4 bases from J, with 19 bases in between. The source of this sequence is a man aged 25 to 45 with COVID-19, enrolled during active disease. Sequencing was performed on peripheral blood. The rearrangement links TRBV19 to TRBJ2-3; D possibly corresponds to TRBD2 (6 bases). This CDR3 reads CASSIQHTGVPPDTQYF. DNA for the CDR3: TGTGCCAGTAGTATACAGCATACGGGAGTCCCCCCAGATACGCAGTATTTT. Together with reference TRBV19 and TRBJ2-3, the CDR3 gives the full variable domain: DGGITQSPKYLFRKEGQNVTLSCEQNLNHDAMYWYRQDPGQGLRLIYYSQIVNDFQKGDIAEGYSVSREKKESFPLTVTSAQKNPTAFYLCASSIQHTGVPPDTQYFGPGTRLTVL.